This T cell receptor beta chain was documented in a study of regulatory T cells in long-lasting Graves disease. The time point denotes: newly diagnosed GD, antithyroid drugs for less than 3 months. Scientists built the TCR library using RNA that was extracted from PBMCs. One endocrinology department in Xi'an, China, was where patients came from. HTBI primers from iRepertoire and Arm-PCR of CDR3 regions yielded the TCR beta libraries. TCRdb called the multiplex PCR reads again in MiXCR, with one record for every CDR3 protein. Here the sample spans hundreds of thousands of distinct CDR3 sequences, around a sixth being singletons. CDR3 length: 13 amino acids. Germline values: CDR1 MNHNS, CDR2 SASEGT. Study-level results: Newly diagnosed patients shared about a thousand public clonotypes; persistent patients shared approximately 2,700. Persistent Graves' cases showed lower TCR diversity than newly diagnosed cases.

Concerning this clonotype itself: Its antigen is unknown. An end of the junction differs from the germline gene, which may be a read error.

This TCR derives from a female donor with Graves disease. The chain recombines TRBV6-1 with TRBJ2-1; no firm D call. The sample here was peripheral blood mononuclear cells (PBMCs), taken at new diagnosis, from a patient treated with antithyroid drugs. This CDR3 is CATGPRAYNGQFF. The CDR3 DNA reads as TGTGCCACCGGACCGAGAGCCTACAATGGGCAGTTCTTC.